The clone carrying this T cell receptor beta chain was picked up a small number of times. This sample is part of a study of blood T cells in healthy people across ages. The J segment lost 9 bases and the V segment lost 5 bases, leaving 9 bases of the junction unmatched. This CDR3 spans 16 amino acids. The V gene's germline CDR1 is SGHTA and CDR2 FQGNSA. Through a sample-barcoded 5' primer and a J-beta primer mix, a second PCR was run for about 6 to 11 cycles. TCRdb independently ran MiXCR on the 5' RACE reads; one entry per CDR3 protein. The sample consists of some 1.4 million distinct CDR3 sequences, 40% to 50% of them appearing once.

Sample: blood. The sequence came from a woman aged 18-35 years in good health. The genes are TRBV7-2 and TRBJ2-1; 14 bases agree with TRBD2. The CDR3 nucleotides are TGTGCCAGCAGCACGGGACTAGCGGGAGTTTTGGGTGAGCAGTTCTTC. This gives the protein CASSTGLAGVLGEQFF.